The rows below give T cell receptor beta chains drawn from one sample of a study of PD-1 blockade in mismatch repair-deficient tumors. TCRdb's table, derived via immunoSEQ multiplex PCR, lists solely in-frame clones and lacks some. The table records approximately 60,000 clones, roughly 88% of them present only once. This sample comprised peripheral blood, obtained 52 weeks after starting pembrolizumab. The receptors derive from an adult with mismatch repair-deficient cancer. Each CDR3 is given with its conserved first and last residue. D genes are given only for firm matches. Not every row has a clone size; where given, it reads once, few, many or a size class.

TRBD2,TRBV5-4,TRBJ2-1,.,CASSRSGILFNEQFF,TGTGCCAGCAGCCGCAGCGGGATACTCTTCAATGAGCAGTTCTTC
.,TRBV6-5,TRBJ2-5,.,CASTYRYQETQYF,TGTGCCAGCACCTACAGATACCAAGAGACCCAGTACTTC
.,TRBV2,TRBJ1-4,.,CASVSDSNEKLFF,TGTGCCAGCGTGAGCGATTCTAATGAAAAACTGTTTTTT
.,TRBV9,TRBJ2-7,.,CASSVGGHREYEQYF,TGTGCCAGCAGCGTAGGGGGCCACAGGGAGTACGAGCAGTACTTC
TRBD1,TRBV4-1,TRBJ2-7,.,CASSQDPGTGSLEQYF,TGCGCCAGCAGCCAAGATCCCGGGACAGGCAGTCTCGAGCAGTACTTC
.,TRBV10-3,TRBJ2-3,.,CAISETRWGDTQYF,TGTGCCATCAGTGAGACTAGGTGGGGAGATACGCAGTATTTT
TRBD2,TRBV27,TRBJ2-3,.,CASSYSGSTDTQYF,TGTGCCAGCAGTTACAGCGGGAGTACAGATACGCAGTATTTT
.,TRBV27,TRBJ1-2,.,CASSLSIYWAEVGYGYTF,TGTGCCAGCAGTTTATCGATATATTGGGCCGAAGTTGGGTATGGCTACACCTTC
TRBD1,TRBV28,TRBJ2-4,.,CASSHRGSAKNIQYF,TGTGCCAGCAGCCACAGGGGGTCGGCCAAAAACATTCAGTACTTC
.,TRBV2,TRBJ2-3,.,CASSTPGLRTDTQYF,TGTGCCAGCAGCACCCCCGGACTGCGAACAGATACGCAGTATTTT
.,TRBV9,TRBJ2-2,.,CASSQNTGELFF,TGTGCCAGCAGCCAAAACACCGGGGAGCTGTTTTTT
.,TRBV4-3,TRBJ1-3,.,CASSPRRGNTIYF,TGCGCCAGCAGCCCCCGCAGGGGAAACACCATATATTTT
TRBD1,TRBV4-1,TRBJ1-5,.,CASSQESAGGYQPQHF,TGCGCCAGCAGCCAAGAGTCGGCAGGGGGCTATCAGCCCCAGCATTTT
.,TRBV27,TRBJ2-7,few,CASRDAYEQYF,TGTGCCAGCAGAGATGCCTACGAGCAGTACTTC
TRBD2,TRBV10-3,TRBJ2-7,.,CAIREGLAHAWQYF,TGTGCCATCAGAGAGGGACTAGCCCACGCATGGCAGTACTTC
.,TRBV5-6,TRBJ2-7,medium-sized,CASSFSVRYEQYF,TGTGCCAGCAGCTTCTCCGTCCGGTACGAGCAGTACTTC
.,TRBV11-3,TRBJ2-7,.,CASSPSSTSYEQYF,TGTGCCAGCAGCCCTAGCAGTACGTCCTACGAGCAGTACTTC
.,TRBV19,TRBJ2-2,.,CASSSWQGNTGELFF,TGTGCCAGTAGTTCTTGGCAGGGAAACACCGGGGAGCTGTTTTTT
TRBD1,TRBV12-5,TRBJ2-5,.,CASGLIGTATQETQYF,TGTGCTAGTGGTTTGATCGGGACAGCTACACAAGAGACCCAGTACTTC
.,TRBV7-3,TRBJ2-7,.,CASSLKVGGGYEQYF,TGTGCCAGCAGCTTAAAGGTCGGTGGGGGGTACGAGCAGTACTTC
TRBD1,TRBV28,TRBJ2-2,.,CASMKTGTDGELFF,TGTGCCAGCATGAAGACAGGGACCGACGGGGAGCTGTTTTTT
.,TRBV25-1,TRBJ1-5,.,CASSEPPRRITQPQHF,TGTGCCAGCAGTGAACCCCCCAGGAGGATCACTCAGCCCCAGCATTTT
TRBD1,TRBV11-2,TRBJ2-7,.,CASSTGQFDEQYF,TGTGCCAGCAGCACGGGACAGTTCGACGAGCAGTACTTC
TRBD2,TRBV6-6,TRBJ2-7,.,CASSLAGPSYEQYF,TGTGCCAGCAGTTTAGCGGGGCCCTCCTACGAGCAGTACTTC
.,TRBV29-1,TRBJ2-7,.,CSVNTGKTYEQYF,TGCAGCGTGAATACAGGGAAGACCTACGAGCAGTACTTC
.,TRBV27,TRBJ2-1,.,CASRIAAGASYNEQFF,TGTGCCAGCAGAATAGCGGCAGGGGCTTCCTACAATGAGCAGTTCTTC
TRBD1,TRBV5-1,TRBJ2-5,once,CASSLTRGRETQYF,TGCGCCAGCAGCTTGACCAGGGGGCGAGAGACCCAGTACTTC
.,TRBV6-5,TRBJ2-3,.,CASSRGWADTQYF,TGTGCCAGCAGTAGGGGGTGGGCAGATACGCAGTATTTT
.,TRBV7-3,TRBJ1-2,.,CASSLEGGYGYTF,TGTGCCAGCAGCTTAGAGGGGGGCTATGGCTACACCTTC
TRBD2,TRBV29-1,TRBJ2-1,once,CSVVKLAGYNEQFF,TGCAGCGTTGTAAAGCTAGCGGGATACAATGAGCAGTTCTTC
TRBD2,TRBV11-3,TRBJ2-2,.,CASSGGTSWRTGELFF,TGTGCCAGCAGCGGCGGGACTAGTTGGCGCACCGGGGAGCTGTTTTTT
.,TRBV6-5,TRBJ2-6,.,CASSYSGGSGANVLTF,TGTGCCAGCAGTTACTCTGGAGGGTCTGGGGCCAACGTCCTGACTTTC
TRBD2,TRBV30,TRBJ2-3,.,CAWASGVATDTQYF,TGTGCCTGGGCTAGCGGGGTTGCCACAGATACGCAGTATTTT
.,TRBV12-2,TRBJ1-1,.,CASRLGTANTEAFF,TGTGCAAGTCGCTTAGGGACAGCTAACACTGAAGCTTTCTTT
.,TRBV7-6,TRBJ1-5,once,CASSPGTANQPQHF,TGTGCCAGCAGCCCGGGTACAGCCAATCAGCCCCAGCATTTT
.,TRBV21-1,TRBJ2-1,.,CASSKLGCGRASRTYNEQFF,TGTGCCAGCAGCAAATTAGGCTGCGGGAGGGCCTCTCGCACCTACAATGAGCAGTTCTTC
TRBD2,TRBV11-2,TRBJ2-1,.,CASSFLPPRTSGVYNEQFF,TGTGCCAGCAGCTTTTTGCCCCCGAGGACTAGCGGGGTATACAATGAGCAGTTCTTC
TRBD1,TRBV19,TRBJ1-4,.,CASRAGTGVLKLFF,TGTGCCAGTCGAGCCGGGACAGGGGTTTTAAAACTGTTTTTT
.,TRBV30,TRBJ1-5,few,CAWSTGSNQPQHF,TGTGCCTGGTCGACAGGAAGCAATCAGCCCCAGCATTTT
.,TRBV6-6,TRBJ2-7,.,CASSPGRFYEQYF,TGTGCCAGCAGCCCAGGTCGGTTCTACGAGCAGTACTTC
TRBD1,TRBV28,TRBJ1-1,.,CASSFPTGGPNTEAFF,TGTGCCAGCAGTTTCCCGACAGGGGGCCCGAACACTGAAGCTTTCTTT
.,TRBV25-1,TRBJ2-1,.,CASSVGSYNEQFF,TGTGCCAGCAGTGTCGGCTCCTACAATGAGCAGTTCTTC
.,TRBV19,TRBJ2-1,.,CASSIMQGSYNEQFF,TGTGCCAGTAGTATTATGCAGGGGTCCTACAATGAGCAGTTCTTC